Shown below are 24 T cell receptor beta chains from a single sample sequenced in a study of cytomegalovirus exposure and HLA in healthy donors. Vbeta (60) and Jbeta (13) primers were used in the PCR. The protocol was immunoSEQ multiplex PCR, while the TCRdb copy is restricted to in-frame clones and leaves out a portion. Among about 180,000 clones listed, roughly 80% were seen once. The sequenced sample was PBMCs. These receptors were taken from a man aged 35-49 years in good health and CMV-seronegative.

The gene calls are TRBV20-1 and TRBJ1-2, with D unresolved. Deletions cut 3 bases from V and 3 bases from J, with 5 bases between. Germline lookup yields CDR1 DFQATT and CDR2 SNEGSKA (reference sequence). The CDR3 runs 11 residues. CDR3 sequence reads: CSARADYGYTF. Written as DNA, the CDR3 is TGCAGTGCTAGGGCAGACTATGGCTACACCTTC.

The CDR3 region has the DNA TGTGCCAGCATTAATGGGGCTTTTTCCTACAATGAGCAGTTCTTC. Its translation is CASINGAFSYNEQFF. The chain is built from TRBV11-2 and TRBJ2-1; TRBD1 is a possible D gene (5 bases). The germline gives CDR1 SGHAT, CDR2 FQNNGV. V lost 7 bases and J lost 1, with 14 bases in between. This CDR3 contains 15 residues.

The rearrangement uses TRBV13 and TRBJ2-7; D uncertain. V shed 3 bases and J shed 6 bases, with 6 bases lying between them. Germline CDR1 and CDR2: PRHDT and FYEKMQ (reference sequence). The CDR3 is 11 amino acids. The CDR3 DNA follows: TGTGCCAGCAGCTTTCTATCCGAGCAGTACTTC. This translates into CASSFLSEQYF. The full variable domain, its missing parts supplied by reference TRBV13 and TRBJ2-7, is AAGVIQSPRHLIKEKRETATLKCYPIPRHDTVYWYQQGPGQDPQFLISFYEKMQSDKGSIPDRFSAQQFSDYHSELNMSSLELGDSALYFCASSFLSEQYFGPGTRLTVT.

The DNA for the CDR3 is TGTGCCAGCAGCTCACAGGGGGCCTACGAGCAGTACTTC. It yields the protein CASSSQGAYEQYF. V usage is TRBV5-5 and J usage is TRBJ2-7, with TRBD1 matching 8 bases. Germline V gene sequence: CDR1 SGHKS, CDR2 YYEKEE (reference sequence). The CDR3 spans 13 residues. The J segment lost 2 bases and the V segment lost 3 bases, leaving 1 base of the junction unmatched.

V and J are TRBV7-6 and TRBJ1-5; D is ambiguous. There are 15 residues in the CDR3. Germline V lookup: CDR1 SGHVS, CDR2 FNYEAQ. Trimming took 1 base from V and 7 from J, leaving 14 bases between them. The CDR3 DNA reads as TGTGCCAGCAGCTTAGGGCCCCGGAGGGAACAGCCCCAGCATTTT. Translating gives CASSLGPRREQPQHF. Drawing the rest from reference TRBV7-6 and TRBJ1-5, the complete variable domain is GAGVSQSPRYKVTKRGQDVALRCDPISGHVSLYWYRQALGQGPEFLTYFNYEAQQDKSGLPNDRFSAERPEGSISTLTIQRTEQRDSAMYRCASSLGPRREQPQHFGDGTRLSIL.

The V gene is TRBV6-5, the J gene TRBJ2-7; TRBD2 is a possible D gene (6 bases). CDR1 is MNHEY and CDR2 is SVGAGI in the germline V gene. The CDR3 runs 12 residues. The V and J ends lost 11 bases and 0 bases respectively, with 11 bases between them. CDR3 bases: TGTGCCTCGGGGGATACCTCCTACGAGCAGTACTTC. Protein: CASGDTSYEQYF.

The rearrangement joins TRBV19 to TRBJ1-2, with D possibly matching TRBD1 (5 bases). The CDR3 runs to 14 residues. CDR1 is LNHDA, CDR2 SQIVND, per germline (reference sequence). V lost 5 bases to trimming and J lost 1 base, with 11 bases between them. The CDR3 sequence is CASSATVYNYGYTF. DNA for the CDR3: TGTGCCAGTAGTGCGACAGTTTATAACTATGGCTACACCTTC.

This rearrangement joins TRBV27 to TRBJ2-7; 7 nucleotides agree with TRBD2. Germline V gene data show CDR1 as MNHEY and CDR2 as SMNVEV (reference sequence). The V gene end was trimmed by 3 bases and the J gene end by 2 bases; junction bases not matched to a gene: 4. CDR3 length equals 14 residues. The DNA for the CDR3 is TGTGCCAGCAGTTTCGGAGCGGGAACCTACGAGCAGTACTTC. It is translated as CASSFGAGTYEQYF.

The V and J genes are TRBV30 and TRBJ1-6, with a possible D match to TRBD1 (5 bases). This CDR3 contains 14 residues. Germline loops: CDR1 GTSNPN, CDR2 SVGIG (reference sequence). Trimming left V 3 bases short and J 9 bases short, with 15 bases between. CDR3: CAWRPGGSGSPLHF. Here the CDR3 DNA reads TGTGCCTGGAGACCCGGGGGGTCTGGTTCACCCCTCCACTTT. The variable domain in full, with the rest retrieved from reference TRBV30 and TRBJ1-6, is SQTIHQWPATLVQPVGSPLSLECTVEGTSNPNLYWYRQAAGRGLQLLFYSVGIGQISSEVPQNLSASRPQDRQFILSSKKLLLSDSGFYLCAWRPGGSGSPLHFGNGTRLTVT.

CDR3 in amino acids: CASTPGGPQSTDTQYF. CDR3 nucleotides: TGTGCCAGCACCCCCGGGGGGCCACAATCCACAGATACGCAGTATTTT. This chain links TRBV9 with TRBJ2-3, with D perhaps TRBD2 (7 bases). CDR3 length: 16 amino acids. The V end was cut by 6 bases, the J end by 2 bases, with 19 bases between. In germline, CDR1 is SGDLS, CDR2 YYNGEE.

V and J are TRBV23-1 and TRBJ2-7; D ambiguous. TRBV23-1 is labeled an ORF, and its function is uncertain. Trimming removed 0 bases at V and 0 bases at J, with 24 bases between. There are 20 residues in the CDR3. The CDR3 spells CASSQSYNRYASLSSYEQYF. The CDR3 coding sequence is TGCGCCAGCAGTCAATCTTACAACAGATATGCATCCCTGAGCTCCTACGAGCAGTACTTC.

J is TRBJ1-4 and V is TRBV6-1, with D perhaps matching TRBD1 (6 bases). Germline-derived CDR1 and CDR2 are MNHNS and SASEGT. CDR3 length equals 16 residues. Trimming left V 4 bases short and J 0 bases short, with 12 bases between. The CDR3 protein is CASSVGGASTNEKLFF. CDR3 in DNA: TGTGCCAGCAGTGTGGGGGGGGCTTCAACTAATGAAAAACTGTTTTTT.

This chain links TRBV6-5 with TRBJ1-6, with D unresolved. Germline loops: CDR1 MNHEY, CDR2 SVGAGI. V was trimmed by 0 bases and J by 9 bases, leaving 12 bases between them. The CDR3 covers 15 residues. The CDR3 DNA reads as TGTGCCAGCAGTTACTCGAAGGGAGGGAGTTCACCCCTCCACTTT. Protein product: CASSYSKGGSSPLHF.

The chain has TRBV6-5 and TRBJ2-7; 7 bases agree with TRBD2. The V segment lost 5 bases and the J segment 7 bases; nucleotides outside the gene matches: 5. The CDR3 length is 12 residues. The germline CDR1 and CDR2 sequences are MNHEY and SVGAGI. The CDR3 spells CASSLRGEEQYF. For the CDR3, the DNA is TGTGCCAGCAGTCTCCGGGGGGAGGAGCAGTACTTC.

The gene calls are TRBV30 and TRBJ1-4; the D gene is possibly TRBD1 (6 bases). This CDR3 has 16 residues. The germline V gene has CDR1 GTSNPN and CDR2 SVGIG (reference sequence). Trimming took off 1 base at V and 6 bases at J, with 18 bases between the two ends. CDR3 nucleotide sequence: TGTGCCTGGAGTGCCCCCTGGGGGCGGGTGGATGAAAAACTGTTTTTT. It is translated as CAWSAPWGRVDEKLFF. Full variable domain (missing parts from reference TRBV30 and TRBJ1-4): SQTIHQWPATLVQPVGSPLSLECTVEGTSNPNLYWYRQAAGRGLQLLFYSVGIGQISSEVPQNLSASRPQDRQFILSSKKLLLSDSGFYLCAWSAPWGRVDEKLFFGSGTQLSVL.

The rearrangement links TRBV19 to TRBJ2-2, with 7 bases identical to TRBD1. The CDR3 sequence is 15 residues long. Germline V gene sequence: CDR1 LNHDA, CDR2 SQIVND (reference sequence). V shed 5 bases and J 2 bases; nucleotides not matched to a gene: 5. The CDR3 DNA follows: TGTGCCAGTAGTCCACAGGGGAGTAACACCGGGGAGCTGTTTTTT. Protein: CASSPQGSNTGELFF.

The V call is TRBV6-6, the J call TRBJ2-2, with 7 bases matching TRBD2. This CDR3 spans 12 amino acids. Per germline, CDR1 MNHNY and CDR2 SVGAGI (reference sequence). V gave up 6 bases and J gave up 6 bases; unmatched junction bases: 1. CDR3 bases: TGTGCCAGCAGCCGGGGGGCCGGGGAGCTGTTTTTT. It yields the protein CASSRGAGELFF.

The rearrangement joins TRBV6-5 to TRBJ1-4; 8 bases line up with TRBD1. Losses at the gene ends were 4 bases for V and 7 bases for J; bases not matched to a gene: 11. The CDR3 is 16 amino acids. Per germline, CDR1 MNHEY and CDR2 SVGAGI. CDR3 region: CASSSTSGTGFEKLFF. The CDR3 bases are TGTGCCAGCAGTTCCACCTCCGGGACAGGCTTTGAAAAACTGTTTTTT.

This chain connects TRBV2 to TRBJ2-7, with 10 bases fitting TRBD2. Germline values: CDR1 SNHLY, CDR2 FYNNEI. The CDR3 loop spans 14 amino acids. The junction had 9 bases not matched to a gene; V was cut back by 9 bases and J by 4 bases. The CDR3 nucleotides are TGTGCCAGACAGACACTAGCGGGAAAATACGAGCAGTACTTC. As protein: CARQTLAGKYEQYF.

The genes are TRBV19 and TRBJ1-2, with no clear D. The CDR3 runs to 13 residues. Germline-derived CDR1 and CDR2 are LNHDA and SQIVND (reference sequence). Trimming stripped 0 bases from V and 4 bases from J, with 6 bases between. CDR3 in DNA: TGTGCCAGTAGTATAGACGTCTCCTATGGCTACACCTTC. Residues: CASSIDVSYGYTF.

This rearrangement joins TRBV11-2 to TRBJ2-7, with 9 bases lining up with TRBD1. Per the germline V gene, CDR1 is SGHAT and CDR2 is FQNNGV. CDR3 length: 18 amino acids. Trimming cost V 3 bases and J 5 bases; bases outside gene matches: 17. CDR3 sequence reads: CASSLFPGAGQGLNEQYF. DNA for the CDR3: TGTGCCAGCAGCTTGTTCCCCGGGGCGGGACAGGGACTGAACGAGCAGTACTTC.

The table lists this clone with a few counts. The chain combines TRBV29-1 with TRBJ2-2, with 11 bases fitting TRBD1. The CDR3 covers 15 residues. Looked up from germline, CDR1 is SQVTM and CDR2 is ANQGSEA. The trim removed 3 bases at V and 4 bases at J, leaving 4 bases unmatched. As DNA, the CDR3 is TGCAGCGTTGATAGGACAGGGGGCCGCACCGGGGAGCTGTTTTTT. It translates to CSVDRTGGRTGELFF.

J is TRBJ1-2 and V is TRBV19; 8 bases are shared with TRBD1. The CDR3 sequence is 18 residues long. After removal of 7 bases from V and 3 bases from J, the junction contained 19 bases not matched to a gene. Germline loops: CDR1 LNHDA, CDR2 SQIVND (reference sequence). In DNA, the CDR3 is TGTGCCAGTAACGAGAGGGGGACAGGTCCGCATGGGGACTATGGCTACACCTTC. Protein product: CASNERGTGPHGDYGYTF. Full variable domain (rest looked up from reference TRBV19 and TRBJ1-2): DGGITQSPKYLFRKEGQNVTLSCEQNLNHDAMYWYRQDPGQGLRLIYYSQIVNDFQKGDIAEGYSVSREKKESFPLTVTSAQKNPTAFYLCASNERGTGPHGDYGYTFGSGTRLTVV.

This chain links TRBV19 with TRBJ2-3, with a possible D match to TRBD2 (6 bases). CDR1 and CDR2 (germline): LNHDA, SQIVND (reference sequence). The CDR3 length is 13 residues. Trimming took 3 bases from V and 8 from J, leaving 12 bases between them. The CDR3 sequence is CASSMRQRVTQYF. As DNA, the CDR3 is TGTGCCAGTAGTATGAGGCAGCGGGTTACGCAGTATTTT. The full variable domain, with the rest looked up from reference TRBV19 and TRBJ2-3, is DGGITQSPKYLFRKEGQNVTLSCEQNLNHDAMYWYRQDPGQGLRLIYYSQIVNDFQKGDIAEGYSVSREKKESFPLTVTSAQKNPTAFYLCASSMRQRVTQYFGPGTRLTVL.